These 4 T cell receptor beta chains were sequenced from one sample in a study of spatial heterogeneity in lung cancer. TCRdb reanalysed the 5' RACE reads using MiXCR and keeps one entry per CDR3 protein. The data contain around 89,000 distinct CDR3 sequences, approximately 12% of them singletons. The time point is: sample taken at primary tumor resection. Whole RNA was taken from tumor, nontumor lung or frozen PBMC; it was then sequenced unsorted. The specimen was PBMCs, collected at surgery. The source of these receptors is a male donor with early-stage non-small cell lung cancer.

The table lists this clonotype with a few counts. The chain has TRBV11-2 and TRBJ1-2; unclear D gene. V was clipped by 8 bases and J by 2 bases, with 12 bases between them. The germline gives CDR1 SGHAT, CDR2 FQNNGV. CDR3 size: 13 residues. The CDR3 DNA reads TGTGCCAGCGGATTCCTTACCAACTATGGCTACACCTTC. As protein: CASGFLTNYGYTF.

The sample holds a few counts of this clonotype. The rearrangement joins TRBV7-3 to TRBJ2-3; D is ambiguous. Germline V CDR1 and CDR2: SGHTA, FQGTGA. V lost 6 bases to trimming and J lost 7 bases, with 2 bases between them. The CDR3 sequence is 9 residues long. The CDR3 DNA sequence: TGTGCCAGCAGAAATACGCAGTATTTT. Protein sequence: CASRNTQYF. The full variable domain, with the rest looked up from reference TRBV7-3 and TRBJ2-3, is GAGVSQTPSNKVTEKGKYVELRCDPISGHTALYWYRQSLGQGPEFLIYFQGTGAADDSGLPNDRFFAVRPEGSVSTLKIQRTERGDSAVYLCASRNTQYFGPGTRLTVL.

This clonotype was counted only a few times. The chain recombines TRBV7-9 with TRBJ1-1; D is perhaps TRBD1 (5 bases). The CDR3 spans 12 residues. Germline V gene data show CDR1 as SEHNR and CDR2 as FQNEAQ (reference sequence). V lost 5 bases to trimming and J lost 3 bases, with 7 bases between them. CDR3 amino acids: CASSPTDTEAFF. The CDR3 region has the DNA TGTGCCAGCAGCCCGACAGACACTGAAGCTTTCTTT.

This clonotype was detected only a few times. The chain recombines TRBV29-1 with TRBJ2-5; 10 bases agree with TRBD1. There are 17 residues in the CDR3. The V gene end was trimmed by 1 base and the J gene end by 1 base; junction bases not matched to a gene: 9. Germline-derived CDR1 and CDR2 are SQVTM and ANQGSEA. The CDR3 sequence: CSVEGVFGQGVQETQYF. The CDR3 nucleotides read TGCAGCGTTGAAGGCGTATTCGGACAGGGGGTCCAAGAGACCCAGTACTTC.